This record concerns one TCR beta chain sequence. What it binds is unknown. Since a much larger clone is just one base distant, this may be a read error. Sequencing targeted expressed TCRB transcripts, as all isolated RNA had been reverse transcribed. Generated by immunoSEQ multiplex PCR, the TCRdb table keeps only in-frame clones and is missing some. Among 970,000 or so clones listed, roughly 15% were seen once. V dropped 6 bases and J dropped 1 base, with 9 bases sitting between them. Germline loops: CDR1 MDHEN, CDR2 SYDVKM. The CDR3 extends over 13 amino acids. The data originate from a study of beta chain features in type 1 diabetes. General study findings and limits: In patients and controls equally, PCR might favor templates that are shorter.

This TCR came from a woman in her late teens or twenties in good health. The chain couples TRBV28 to TRBJ1-1; D may be TRBD1 (6 bases). Sequencing was performed on naive CD4+ T cells from blood. The chain's CDR3 is CASRSDRNTEAFF. DNA for the CDR3: TGTGCCAGCAGGTCGGACAGGAACACTGAAGCTTTCTTT.